This is a list of T cell receptor beta chains from one sample in a study of blood T cell repertoires in COVID-19. The repertoire was sequenced with immunoSEQ multiplex PCR; TCRdb's copy has only in-frame clones and lacks some. The table includes tens of thousands of clones, approximately 92% detected once. The sample taken for sequencing was peripheral blood. The receptors here all came from a man in his fifties or sixties with active COVID-19. The CDR3 runs from the conserved cysteine through the conserved F or W. A D gene is named only where the DNA matches it firmly. A row's size may be missing; if present it is once, few, many or a size class.

j_call	d_call	clone_size	v_call	cdr3_aa	cdr3_nt
TRBJ1-6	TRBD1	.	TRBV4-3	CASSRNRGDNSPLHF	TGCGCCAGCAGCCGAAACAGGGGGGATAATTCACCCCTCCACTTT
TRBJ2-3	TRBD2	.	TRBV5-6	CASSPGMGLATDTQYF	TGTGCCAGCAGCCCTGGAATGGGACTAGCAACAGATACGCAGTATTTT
TRBJ2-1	.	.	TRBV10-3	CAISESGEKQFF	TGTGCCATCAGTGAGTCCGGGGAAAAGCAGTTCTTC
TRBJ2-7	.	few	TRBV5-4	CASSLSSSPYEQYF	TGTGCCAGCAGCTTGAGCTCCTCCCCCTACGAGCAGTACTTC
TRBJ1-4	TRBD1	.	TRBV6-1	CASSDGTGGVEKLFF	TGTGCCAGCAGTGATGGGACAGGGGGTGTAGAAAAACTGTTTTTT
TRBJ1-5	.	.	TRBV6-5	CASSLQGYSNQPQHF	TGTGCCAGCAGTTTACAGGGCTATAGCAATCAGCCCCAGCATTTT
TRBJ1-6	TRBD1	.	TRBV6-4	CASSTGTGESGWDSPLHF	TGTGCCAGCAGTACAGGGACAGGGGAGTCTGGATGGGATTCACCCCTCCACTTT
TRBJ2-5	TRBD1	.	TRBV29-1	CSAGQGLVTETQYF	TGCAGCGCGGGACAGGGATTGGTTACGGAGACCCAGTACTTC
TRBJ2-7	.	few	TRBV6-6	CASSLQGSYEQYF	TGTGCCAGCAGTCTCCAGGGGTCCTACGAGCAGTACTTC
TRBJ2-5	TRBD2	.	TRBV6-2/TRBV6-3	CASSYGGEQETQYF	TGTGCCAGCAGTTACGGGGGGGAGCAAGAGACCCAGTACTTC
TRBJ2-1	TRBD2	.	TRBV28	CASSLSGTPGSNEQFF	TGTGCCAGCAGTCTTAGCGGGACACCCGGGAGTAATGAGCAGTTCTTC
TRBJ1-1	TRBD1	.	TRBV3-1/TRBV3-2	CASSTGTGENTEAFF	TGTGCCAGCAGCACCGGGACAGGGGAGAACACTGAAGCTTTCTTT
TRBJ2-7	TRBD1	.	TRBV5-5	CASTKTGLGDEQYF	TGTGCCAGCACCAAGACAGGGCTTGGGGACGAGCAGTACTTC
TRBJ2-7	TRBD2	.	TRBV7-8	CAVQRGGSRDYEQYF	TGTGCCGTACAACGAGGCGGGAGTAGAGACTACGAGCAGTACTTC
TRBJ1-6	TRBD1	.	TRBV6-5	CASSRQGNSPLHF	TGTGCCAGCAGCCGACAGGGTAATTCACCCCTCCACTTT
TRBJ1-2	.	.	TRBV7-9	CASSSLLPYGYTF	TGTGCCAGCAGCTCCCTTCTCCCCTATGGCTACACCTTC
TRBJ1-2	.	.	TRBV28	CASSLLGGSGYTF	TGTGCCAGCAGTTTGCTAGGGGGTAGTGGCTACACCTTC
TRBJ1-1	.	.	TRBV6-6	CASRRSRSDTEAFF	TGTGCCAGCAGGCGGAGTCGCTCGGACACTGAAGCTTTCTTT
TRBJ2-2	.	.	TRBV4-1	CASSQVGPGTGELFF	TGCGCCAGCAGCCAAGTAGGCCCGGGCACCGGGGAGCTGTTTTTT
TRBJ2-1	TRBD2	.	TRBV7-9	CASSFFPGLAGFYEQFF	TGTGCCAGCAGTTTTTTCCCGGGACTAGCGGGGTTCTATGAGCAGTTCTTC
TRBJ1-4	TRBD1	.	TRBV30	CAWSMTGFNEKLFF	TGTGCCTGGAGTATGACAGGGTTTAATGAAAAACTGTTTTTT
TRBJ2-7	.	.	TRBV4-1	CASSQFGGGSPRGSYEQYF	TGCGCCAGCAGCCAATTCGGCGGGGGCTCCCCTCGCGGGTCCTACGAGCAGTACTTC
TRBJ1-2	TRBD1	.	TRBV19	CASEGTGGSGYTF	TGTGCCAGTGAAGGGACAGGGGGCTCTGGCTACACCTTC
TRBJ1-1	TRBD1	.	TRBV7-8	CASSLLGQGATEAFF	TGTGCCAGCAGCTTATTAGGACAGGGGGCCACTGAAGCTTTCTTT
TRBJ2-5	TRBD2	.	TRBV3-1/TRBV3-2	CASSQGAGGVQETQYF	TGTGCCAGCAGCCAAGGCGCGGGGGGAGTTCAAGAGACCCAGTACTTC
TRBJ2-3	.	.	TRBV7-9	CASSFRGSRTDTQYF	TGTGCCAGCAGCTTTAGGGGGAGCCGCACAGATACGCAGTATTTT
TRBJ2-1	TRBD1	.	TRBV2	CASSGGRTGEGNEQFF	TGTGCCAGCAGCGGGGGCAGGACAGGGGAGGGCAATGAGCAGTTCTTC
TRBJ1-2	.	.	TRBV6-5	CASRLLDYGYTF	TGTGCCAGCAGGTTGTTAGACTATGGCTACACCTTC
TRBJ2-7	TRBD2	.	TRBV14	CASSQVRGTRYEQYF	TGTGCCAGCAGCCAAGTGAGGGGGACTAGGTACGAGCAGTACTTC
TRBJ1-2	TRBD1	.	TRBV19	CATHGQGPIYGYTF	TGTGCCACGCACGGACAGGGCCCCATCTATGGCTACACCTTC
TRBJ2-3	TRBD2	once	TRBV5-8	CASSFQGAGVTDTQYF	TGTGCCAGCAGCTTCCAGGGCGCGGGAGTTACAGATACGCAGTATTTT
TRBJ1-3	.	.	TRBV28	CASSFSPTGQSGNTIYF	TGTGCCAGCAGTTTTTCACCCACCGGACAGTCTGGAAACACCATATATTTT
TRBJ2-1	TRBD2	once	TRBV7-2	CASSLAWLAGVSGEQFF	TGTGCCAGCAGCTTAGCGTGGTTAGCGGGAGTGTCTGGTGAGCAGTTCTTC
TRBJ2-2	.	.	TRBV3-1/TRBV3-2	CASSQPFRGTGELFF	TGTGCCAGCAGCCAACCCTTCCGGGGCACCGGGGAGCTGTTTTTT
TRBJ1-4	.	.	TRBV28	CASSDTGRQEKLFF	TGTGCCAGCAGTGATACAGGGCGTCAGGAAAAACTGTTTTTT
TRBJ2-3	TRBD2	.	TRBV5-6	CASRAGLAGGTDTQYF	TGTGCCAGCAGGGCGGGACTAGCGGGGGGGACAGATACGCAGTATTTT
TRBJ2-7	TRBD2	once	TRBV5-8	CASSSASGPSYEQYF	TGTGCCAGCAGCTCTGCTAGCGGCCCATCCTACGAGCAGTACTTC
TRBJ2-7	TRBD1	.	TRBV5-4	CASSVSGQGAYEQYF	TGTGCCAGCAGCGTGAGTGGACAGGGGGCCTACGAGCAGTACTTC
TRBJ1-4	TRBD1	.	TRBV3-1/TRBV3-2	CASSQDLRGLSEKLFF	TGTGCCAGCAGCCAAGATTTGAGGGGGCTTAGTGAAAAACTGTTTTTT
TRBJ2-3	TRBD2	.	TRBV5-1	CASSTSSGMDTQYF	TGCGCCAGCAGCACTTCTAGCGGGATGGATACGCAGTATTTT
TRBJ1-2	.	.	TRBV15	CATSQDTNYGYTF	TGTGCCACCAGCCAGGACACAAACTATGGCTACACCTTC
TRBJ2-5	.	.	TRBV7-9	CASSLGGMETQYF	TGTGCCAGCAGCTTGGGCGGGATGGAGACCCAGTACTTC
TRBJ2-2	TRBD1	.	TRBV29-1	CSERDRVTTGELFF	TGCAGCGAGAGGGACAGGGTAACAACCGGGGAGCTGTTTTTT
TRBJ1-1	.	.	TRBV4-3	CASSQNPGLEAFF	TGCGCCAGCAGCCAAAATCCCGGACTGGAAGCTTTCTTT
TRBJ2-3	TRBD1	once	TRBV5-8	CASSWTGEGTDTQYF	TGTGCCAGCAGCTGGACAGGGGAAGGGACAGATACGCAGTATTTT
TRBJ2-5	TRBD2	.	TRBV5-1	CASSPAGDLQETQYF	TGCGCCAGCAGCCCGGCGGGAGACCTCCAAGAGACCCAGTACTTC
TRBJ1-1	.	.	TRBV5-1	CASSSTGTMNTEAFF	TGCGCCAGCAGCTCAACTGGGACAATGAACACTGAAGCTTTCTTT
TRBJ1-3	.	.	TRBV2	CASAAGFSGNTIYF	TGTGCCAGTGCCGCAGGCTTCTCTGGAAACACCATATATTTT
TRBJ2-7	TRBD1	few	TRBV6-1	CASSEIPAATGLYEQYF	TGTGCCAGCAGTGAGATACCGGCCGCGACAGGGCTATACGAGCAGTACTTC
TRBJ1-4	TRBD1	.	TRBV18	CASSPSQQGLGKKLFF	TGTGCCAGCTCGCCGAGCCAACAGGGGTTGGGGAAAAAACTGTTTTTT
TRBJ2-7	.	.	TRBV19	CASSILVGSYEQYF	TGTGCCAGTAGTATATTGGTCGGCTCCTACGAGCAGTACTTC
TRBJ2-3	TRBD2	.	TRBV5-1	CASSSDSGTSGMTDTQYF	TGCGCCAGCAGCTCGGACTCCGGGACTAGCGGGATGACAGATACGCAGTATTTT